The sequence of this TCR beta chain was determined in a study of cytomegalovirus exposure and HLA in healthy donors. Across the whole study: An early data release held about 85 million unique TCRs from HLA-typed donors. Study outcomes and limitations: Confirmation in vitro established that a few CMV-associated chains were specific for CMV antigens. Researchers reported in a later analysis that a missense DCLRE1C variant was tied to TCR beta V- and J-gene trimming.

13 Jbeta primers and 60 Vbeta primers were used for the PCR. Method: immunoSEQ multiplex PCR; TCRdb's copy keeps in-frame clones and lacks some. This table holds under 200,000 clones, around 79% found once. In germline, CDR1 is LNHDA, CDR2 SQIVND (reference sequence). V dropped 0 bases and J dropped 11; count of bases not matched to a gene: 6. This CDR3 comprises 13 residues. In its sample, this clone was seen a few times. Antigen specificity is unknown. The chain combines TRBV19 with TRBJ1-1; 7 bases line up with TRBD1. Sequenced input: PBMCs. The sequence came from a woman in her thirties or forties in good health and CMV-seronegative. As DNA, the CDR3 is TGTGCCAGTAGTATAGACGACAGGGTAGGTGCTTTCTTT. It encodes CASSIDDRVGAFF.